This record concerns one T cell receptor (beta chain) sequence. Its target antigen remains unknown. No much larger clonotype is one base removed from it; base qualities were not supplied. The collaborating institutions used their own protocols to collect whole blood in K2EDTA tubes. For TCRbeta analysis, collaborators shipped samples as frozen whole blood, isolated PBMCs, or DNA extracted from either of those sample types. TCRbeta CDR3 regions were amplified from genomic DNA by means of the immunoSEQ Assay, a bias-controlled multiplex PCR. The paper's data handling went like this. The number of nucleated cells in each sample was estimated from the amplification of reference gene primers within the assay. To quantify the absolute abundance of each unique TCRbeta CDR3 rearrangement, sequence reads were collapsed and filtered. Productive Simpson clonality was computed per sample as the square root of Simpson's diversity index over productive rearrangements. TCRdb took over this immuneACCESS table, retaining in-frame rearrangements with V and J assigned. Such tables are incomplete; in checked studies, under half of the missing clones stem from an unresolved V gene, and the remainder is unexplained. Clone size and V and J calls were adopted from that table, with D and trimming inferred from the DNA. The sample data list approximately 67,000 clones, and 85% to 95% of these were observed just once. Around 4.5% of the sample rests with the top ten.

The data were taken from a study of blood T cell repertoires in COVID-19 (dated by TCRdb to 2020 to 2022). In terms of the full investigation: Samples from collaborators originated in the United States, Italy and Spain and spanned both the acute and convalescent phases of COVID-19. Where HLA class I and class II types were available, the types were taken from metadata supplied by the sample provider, not from assay-based typing. A freely available public database, intended as a resource for researchers studying the immune response to SARS-CoV-2, is where the repertoires were released. Subjects who had been exposed to COVID-19, were actively infected with it, or had recovered from it provided the deeply sampled blood TCRbeta repertoires that made up the dataset. Samples came from the ongoing ImmuneRACE study (first 160 participants) plus 1,254 subjects from 6 global collaborators. The prospective study material was composed of cDNA or gDNA derived from T cells, B-cell-depleted T cells, or PBMCs. A de-identified subject ID, COVID-19 status, age in years and sex were almost always included in the sample metadata. Results the study describes overall, beyond this receptor: The amount of clinical and demographic metadata varied by source and participant and was provided uncurated.

The CDR3 measures 17 amino acids from cysteine to phenylalanine. The entry retains the CDR3 DNA only, 51 bases that are in frame from base 1. Here the chain combines TRBV21-1 and TRBJ2-3; the D call of TRBD1 is as the table states it, not checked on the DNA. TRBV21-1 is a listed pseudogene. The sequenced material came from peripheral blood. The TCR sequence derives from a woman aged 55-70 years with active COVID-19. Read as DNA, the sequence is TGTGCCAGCAGCAAATCCACCGCGGGACAGGGGTGGCATACGCAGTATTTT. Its amino acids are CASSKSTAGQGWHTQYF.